This T cell receptor (beta chain) was obtained from a study of blood T cells in healthy people across ages. CDR3 size: 12 residues. V lost 8 bases to trimming and J lost 4 bases, with 12 bases between them. Then a second PCR, running about 6 to 12 cycles, was carried out with a sample-barcoded 5' primer and a J-beta primer mix. TCRdb recomputed calls from the 5' RACE reads with MiXCR, one row per CDR3 protein. The sample lists about 640,000 distinct CDR3 sequences; about 30% were seen once. The table lists this clonotype with many counts. J is TRBJ2-7 and V is TRBV12-3 or TRBV12-4; D is uncertain. The sequenced material came from blood. This TCR was sampled from a woman over 75 in good health. CDR3 DNA: TGTGCCAGCGGCAGGCTTTCGTACGAGCAGTACTTC. It is translated as CASGRLSYEQYF.